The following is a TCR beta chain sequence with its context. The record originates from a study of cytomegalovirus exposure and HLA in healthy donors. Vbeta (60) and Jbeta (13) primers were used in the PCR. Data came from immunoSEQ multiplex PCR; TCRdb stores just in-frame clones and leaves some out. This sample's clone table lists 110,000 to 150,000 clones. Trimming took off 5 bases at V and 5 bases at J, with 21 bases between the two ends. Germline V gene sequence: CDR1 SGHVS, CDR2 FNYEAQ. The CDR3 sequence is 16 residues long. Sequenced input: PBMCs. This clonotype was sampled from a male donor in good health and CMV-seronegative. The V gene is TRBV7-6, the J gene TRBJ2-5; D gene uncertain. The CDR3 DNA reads TGTGCCAGCAGCCCCACGTGGTTGCCCGAGGTGGAGACCCAGTACTTC. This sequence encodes CASSPTWLPEVETQYF. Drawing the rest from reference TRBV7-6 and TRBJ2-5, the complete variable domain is GAGVSQSPRYKVTKRGQDVALRCDPISGHVSLYWYRQALGQGPEFLTYFNYEAQQDKSGLPNDRFSAERPEGSISTLTIQRTEQRDSAMYRCASSPTWLPEVETQYFGPGTRLLVL.